This T cell receptor (beta chain) was observed in a study of T cell clonotyping in hematopoietic cell transplantation. Study-wide context: Cytoreduction preceded collection of pretransplant recipient samples.

Details on this clone: Its target is not known.

Time point reported: recipient sample about 28 days before transplant, after cytoreduction. Blood collection times were about day -28 and days 30, 100, 180 posttransplant. Only in-frame clones appear in the TCRdb table, and some are missing; sequencing was by immunoSEQ multiplex PCR. The repertoire holds about 29,000 clones, over 65% seen once, with less than 7% in the top ten. Whole-study findings and limits: CD4 and CD8 repertoire contributions could not be separated without sorting. Pathologically expanded recipient clonotypes increased progressively from day 30 to day 180 as diversity fell.

Germline CDR1 is MNHEY and CDR2 is SMNVEV (reference sequence). Between the trimmed V and J ends, which lost 6 bases and 2 bases, there was a span of 14 bases. The CDR3 consists of 15 residues. Sequenced here: peripheral blood mononuclear cells, sampled before stem cell transplant. This clonotype originated in a woman under 40 with chronic myeloid leukemia. Some clones in this sample may be carry-over from other donors' samples. The rearrangement joins TRBV27 to TRBJ2-1; no definite D call. The CDR3: CASSSPLFAYNEQFF. The CDR3 DNA reads TGTGCCAGCAGCTCACCCCTTTTTGCCTACAATGAGCAGTTCTTC.